A selection of T cell receptor beta chains follows, all from one sample in a study of blood T cell repertoires in COVID-19. Clones were read by immunoSEQ multiplex PCR, and TCRdb kept only the in-frame ones, dropping some. This table has 150,000 or so clones, 70% to 85% appearing once. The sequencing input was PBMCs or T cells enriched from blood (not recorded which). These receptors came from a man aged 50-59 years who had recovered from COVID-19. Both conserved end residues are part of each CDR3. The D gene is left open where the match is weak. Clone size is shown for a subset of rows, as once, few, many or a class of expanded clone.

TRBV7-2,TRBD1,TRBJ1-6,15,few,CASSSPLGQGKPLHF,TGTGCCAGCAGCTCACCTCTAGGACAGGGTAAACCCCTCCACTTT
TRBV24-1,NA,TRBJ2-5,16,NA,CATSDPRPGSQETQYF,TGTGCCACCAGTGATCCCCGTCCGGGTAGCCAAGAGACCCAGTACTTC
TRBV4-3,TRBD1,TRBJ2-2,15,NA,CASSPEQGRAGELFF,TGCGCCAGCAGCCCAGAACAGGGGCGGGCCGGGGAGCTGTTTTTT
TRBV19,TRBD1,TRBJ2-7,15,NA,CATRTGTAASYEQYF,TGTGCCACGAGAACCGGGACAGCAGCTTCCTACGAGCAGTACTTC
TRBV5-4,NA,TRBJ1-1,15,NA,CASSLGTAPDTEAFF,TGTGCCAGCAGCTTGGGAACTGCGCCGGACACTGAAGCTTTCTTT
TRBV27,NA,TRBJ2-7,14,once,CASSLGRGVHEQYF,TGTGCCAGCAGTTTAGGCAGGGGAGTTCACGAGCAGTACTTC
TRBV7-8,TRBD1,TRBJ1-2,15,NA,CASSFSGQGNYGYTF,TGTGCCAGCAGCTTTTCCGGACAGGGGAACTATGGCTACACCTTC
TRBV3-1/TRBV3-2,NA,TRBJ2-6,17,NA,CASSQDNRAAGANVLTF,TGTGCCAGCAGCCAAGACAACAGGGCTGCTGGGGCCAACGTCCTGACTTTC
TRBV11-3,NA,TRBJ1-1,13,NA,CASSQQENTEAFF,TGTGCCAGCAGCCAACAGGAGAACACTGAAGCTTTCTTT
TRBV18,TRBD1,TRBJ1-6,16,NA,CARSDRGRFNNSPLHF,TGTGCCAGATCAGACAGGGGGCGCTTCAATAATTCACCCCTCCACTTT
TRBV7-8,TRBD2,TRBJ2-7,15,NA,CASTLRVAGAREQYF,TGTGCCAGCACCCTCAGGGTAGCGGGGGCTCGCGAGCAGTACTTC